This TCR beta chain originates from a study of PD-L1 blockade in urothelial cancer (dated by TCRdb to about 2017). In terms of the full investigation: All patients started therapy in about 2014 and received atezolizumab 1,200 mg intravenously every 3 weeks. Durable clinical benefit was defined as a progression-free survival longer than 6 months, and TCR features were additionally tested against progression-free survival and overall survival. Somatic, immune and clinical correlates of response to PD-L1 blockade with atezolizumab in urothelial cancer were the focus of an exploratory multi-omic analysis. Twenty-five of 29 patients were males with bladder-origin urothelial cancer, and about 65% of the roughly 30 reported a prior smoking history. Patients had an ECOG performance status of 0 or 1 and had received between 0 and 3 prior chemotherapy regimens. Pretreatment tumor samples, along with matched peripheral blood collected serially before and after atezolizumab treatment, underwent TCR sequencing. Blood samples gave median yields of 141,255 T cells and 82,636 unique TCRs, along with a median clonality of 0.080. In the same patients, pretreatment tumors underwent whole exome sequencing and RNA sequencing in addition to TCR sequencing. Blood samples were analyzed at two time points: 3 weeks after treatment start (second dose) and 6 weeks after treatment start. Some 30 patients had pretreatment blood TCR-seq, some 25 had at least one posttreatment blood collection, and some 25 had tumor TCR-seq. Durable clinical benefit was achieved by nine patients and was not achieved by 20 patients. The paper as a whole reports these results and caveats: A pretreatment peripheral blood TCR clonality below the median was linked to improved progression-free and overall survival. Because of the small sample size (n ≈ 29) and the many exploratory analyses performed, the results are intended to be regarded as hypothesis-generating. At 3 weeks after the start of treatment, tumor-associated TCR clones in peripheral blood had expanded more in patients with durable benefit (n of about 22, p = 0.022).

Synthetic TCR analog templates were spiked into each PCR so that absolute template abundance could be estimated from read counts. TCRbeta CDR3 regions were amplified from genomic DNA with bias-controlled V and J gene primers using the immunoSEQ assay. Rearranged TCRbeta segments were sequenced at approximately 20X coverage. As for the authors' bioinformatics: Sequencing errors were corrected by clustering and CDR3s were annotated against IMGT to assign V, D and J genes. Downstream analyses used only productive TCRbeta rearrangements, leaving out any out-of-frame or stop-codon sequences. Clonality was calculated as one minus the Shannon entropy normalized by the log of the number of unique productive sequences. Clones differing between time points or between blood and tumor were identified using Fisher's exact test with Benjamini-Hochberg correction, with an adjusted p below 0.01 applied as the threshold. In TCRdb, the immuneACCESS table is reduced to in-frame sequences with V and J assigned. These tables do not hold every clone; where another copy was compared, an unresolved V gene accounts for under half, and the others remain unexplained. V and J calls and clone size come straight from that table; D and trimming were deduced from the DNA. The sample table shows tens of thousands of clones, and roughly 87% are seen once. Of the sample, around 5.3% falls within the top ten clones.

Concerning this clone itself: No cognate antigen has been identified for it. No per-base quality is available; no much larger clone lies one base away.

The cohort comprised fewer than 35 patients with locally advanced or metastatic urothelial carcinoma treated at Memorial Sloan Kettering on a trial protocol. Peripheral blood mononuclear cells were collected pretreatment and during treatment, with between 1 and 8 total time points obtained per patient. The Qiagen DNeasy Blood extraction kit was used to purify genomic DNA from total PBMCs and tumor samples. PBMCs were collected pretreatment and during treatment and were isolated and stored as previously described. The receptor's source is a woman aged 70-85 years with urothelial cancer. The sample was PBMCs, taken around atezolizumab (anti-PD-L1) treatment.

The CDR3 reads CASSPGTSVTVTQYF. The base sequence is TGTGCCAGCAGCCCCGGCACTAGCGTCACGGTTACGCAGTATTTT. This chain joins TRBV11-2 to TRBJ2-3, and 7 junctional nucleotides match TRBD2. There are 15 amino acids in the CDR3, from cysteine to phenylalanine inclusive. Of the read, only the CDR3 DNA is kept; its 45 bases are in frame from base 1. Germline trimming amounts to 5 bases on V and 8 bases on J, with 13 as the count of junction bases outside the gene matches. Reading the germline V gene gives CDR1 SGHAT and CDR2 FQNNGV. The full variable domain, completed from the reference TRBV11-2 and TRBJ2-3 proteins outside the CDR3, reads EAGVAQSPRYKIIEKRQSVAFWCNPISGHATLYWYQQILGQGPKLLIQFQNNGVVDDSQLPKDRFSAERLKGVDSTLKIQPAKLEDSAVYLCASSPGTSVTVTQYFGPGTRLTVL.